This T cell receptor beta chain was retrieved from a study of T-cell memory formation after mild COVID-19. Study-level results: Later expanders leaned CD4+, whereas clones that contracted between day 15 and 85 were balanced CD4/CD8. Pre-infection memory carried some responding clones, suggesting that cross-reactive memory joined. Clones that contracted clustered mainly in CM and EM if CD4+ and in EMRA if CD8+.

5'RACE primed at constant segments yielded TCR alpha and TCR beta cDNA libraries bearing sample barcodes and UMIs. TCRdb re-analysed the 5' RACE reads in MiXCR, keeping a single row per CDR3 protein. The data contain about 560,000 distinct CDR3 sequences, around 15% of them singletons. This clonotype was picked up a small number of times. What it recognizes is unknown. The receptor was isolated from an adult woman who had mild COVID-19 (a few samples of this study predate the infection). Cell type and time point are not known. The sequencing sample was made of PBMCs or a T cell subset sorted from them (not recorded which).

CDR3 sequence: CASSYSNQGPYEQYF. The CDR3 DNA reads TGTGCCAGCAGTTACTCGAATCAGGGGCCCTACGAGCAGTACTTC. The chain has TRBV6-2 or TRBV6-3 and TRBJ2-7; TRBD1 is a possible D gene (6 bases). The CDR3 contains 15 residues. V gave up 0 bases and J gave up 2 bases, with 11 bases separating them. The germline V gene encodes CDR1 MNHEY and CDR2 SVGEGT.